This record concerns one T cell receptor beta chain sequence. These data originate in a study of blood T cells in healthy people across ages. PCR was performed a second time for about 7 to 11 cycles using a sample-barcoded 5' primer and a J-beta primer mix. A single record per CDR3 protein comes from TCRdb applying MiXCR to the 5' RACE reads. This table holds about 900,000 distinct CDR3 sequences, roughly 48% found once. V shed 6 bases and J 4 bases; nucleotides not matched to a gene: 9. The CDR3 covers 14 residues. Germline values: CDR1 DFQATT, CDR2 SNEGSKA (reference sequence). The sequence was collected from a man in his thirties or forties in good health. The rearrangement links TRBV20-1 to TRBJ2-7; TRBD1 matches at 10 bases. The sequenced sample consisted of blood. In nucleotides, the CDR3 is TGCAGTGCCTTATCGGACAGGGGGGCGTACGAGCAGTACTTC. Translation gives CSALSDRGAYEQYF.